What follows are 16 T cell receptor beta chains derived from one specimen sequenced in a study of blood T cell repertoires in COVID-19. Sequenced by immunoSEQ multiplex PCR; TCRdb stores in-frame clones only, minus some. This sample has around 180,000 clones, with roughly four fifths found just once. Sequencing input: PBMCs or T cells enriched from blood (not recorded which). The source is a man aged 45-65 years who had recovered from COVID-19.

A few counts support this clone. This chain joins TRBV23-1 and TRBJ1-6, with 7 nucleotides matching TRBD1. TRBV23-1 is sorted into the ORF group, with uncertain function. Losses at the gene ends were 0 bases for V and 7 bases for J; bases not matched to a gene: 3. This CDR3 is 15 amino acids long. The CDR3 DNA is TGCGCCAGCAGTCAATCAGGGACAGAGAATTCACCCCTCCACTTT. Translation: CASSQSGTENSPLHF.

This clone has a single count. V is TRBV27 and J is TRBJ2-7, with 10 positions matching TRBD1. This CDR3 spans 17 amino acids. Per germline, CDR1 MNHEY and CDR2 SMNVEV (reference sequence). V trimming: 4 bases; J trimming: 5 bases; junction bases outside the gene matches: 14. As DNA, the CDR3 is TGTGCCAGCAGTTCGGAGGACTACCGGGACAGGGGTCACGAGCAGTACTTC. This translates into CASSSEDYRDRGHEQYF.

The rearrangement links TRBV6-5 to TRBJ2-2; weak D call: TRBD1 (6 bases). V gave up 7 bases and J gave up 0 bases, with 12 bases separating them. The CDR3 totals 15 residues. CDR1 MNHEY and CDR2 SVGAGI come from the germline V gene. CDR3 residues: CASNDRQANTGELFF. DNA of the CDR3: TGTGCCAGCAACGACCGACAGGCGAACACCGGGGAGCTGTTTTTT.

This clone was seen a handful of times. The chain carries TRBV28 and TRBJ2-7, with TRBD1 identical over 8 bases. Per the germline V gene, CDR1 is MDHEN and CDR2 is SYDVKM. Trimming removed 8 bases from V and 3 bases from J; junction bases left unmatched: 6. The length of the CDR3 is 13 residues. The DNA of the CDR3 is TGTGCCAGCGGACAGGGCGTACTCTACGAGCAGTACTTC. Its translation: CASGQGVLYEQYF.

The chain links TRBV9 to TRBJ2-1; 8 bases map to TRBD2. The CDR3 sequence is 17 residues long. Trimming at V came to 0 bases and at J to 7 bases, leaving 12 bases not matched to a gene. From germline, CDR1 is SGDLS and CDR2 YYNGEE. In DNA form, the CDR3 reads TGTGCCAGCAGCGTAGGAACGGGACGGGGGGGCCGGAATGAGCAGTTCTTC. Translated, it gives CASSVGTGRGGRNEQFF.

The J gene is TRBJ2-1, the V gene TRBV7-9; 10 bases fit TRBD1. The germline V gene encodes CDR1 SEHNR and CDR2 FQNEAQ (reference sequence). The CDR3 runs 16 residues. J was trimmed by 4 bases and V by 1 base; bases with no gene match: 4. The CDR3 DNA reads TGTGCCAGCAGCTTAGAGGGGACAGGGGCGTACAATGAGCAGTTCTTC. Its translation: CASSLEGTGAYNEQFF.

The chain has TRBV11-2 and TRBJ2-4; possibly TRBD2 for D (6 bases). CDR1 is SGHAT, CDR2 FQNNGV, per germline. V was trimmed by 5 bases and J by 7 bases, leaving 9 bases between them. This CDR3 is built from 12 residues. The CDR3 DNA is TGTGCCAGCAGCCTGGGACTGAACATTCAGTACTTC. Its protein product is CASSLGLNIQYF. The full variable domain, rest sourced from reference TRBV11-2 and TRBJ2-4, is EAGVAQSPRYKIIEKRQSVAFWCNPISGHATLYWYQQILGQGPKLLIQFQNNGVVDDSQLPKDRFSAERLKGVDSTLKIQPAKLEDSAVYLCASSLGLNIQYFGAGTRLSVL.

The rearrangement uses TRBV12-5 and TRBJ2-5; a possible D gene is TRBD1 (6 bases). The CDR3 spans 14 residues. V was shortened by 4 bases and J by 4 bases, with 13 bases between the two germline ends. Germline V gives CDR1 LGHNT, CDR2 FRNRAP. The CDR3 is CASGSGVLGETQYF. CDR3 DNA sequence: TGTGCTAGTGGTTCAGGGGTTCTAGGAGAGACCCAGTACTTC.

This chain connects TRBV30 to TRBJ2-3; D unresolved. The V end was cut by 1 base, the J end by 6 bases, with 8 bases between. This CDR3 contains 12 residues. Germline V CDR1 and CDR2: GTSNPN, SVGIG (reference sequence). The DNA for the CDR3 is TGTGCCTGGAGTGATAGCTGGGATACGCAGTATTTT. Encoded protein: CAWSDSWDTQYF.

The chain couples TRBV11-2 to TRBJ2-5, with D tentatively TRBD2 (6 bases). Trimming shortened V by 1 base and J by 4 bases, and 7 bases separated the two germline ends. In germline, CDR1 is SGHAT, CDR2 FQNNGV. This CDR3 is built from 13 residues. Here the CDR3 DNA reads TGTGCCAGCAGCTTAGGACTAGGAGAGACCCAGTACTTC. Translation: CASSLGLGETQYF.

J is TRBJ2-1 and V is TRBV29-1; D is possibly TRBD2 (5 bases). CDR3 size: 11 residues. V gave up 7 bases and J gave up 9 bases, with 13 bases separating them. Germline CDR1 SQVTM, CDR2 ANQGSEA. The CDR3 loop is CSDPLRGEQFF. The CDR3 DNA reads as TGCAGCGACCCCTTACGGGGTGAGCAGTTCTTC.

The chain is built from TRBV14 and TRBJ2-3, with 9 bases that match TRBD2. This CDR3 has 15 residues. V lost 3 bases and J lost 1; bases outside the gene matches: 2. Germline V CDR1 and CDR2: SGHDN, FVKESK. This CDR3 reads CASSHRLAGTDTQYF. Here the CDR3 DNA reads TGTGCCAGCAGCCACCGACTAGCGGGCACAGATACGCAGTATTTT.

This chain links TRBV19 with TRBJ2-7; 9 nucleotides align to TRBD1. CDR1 and CDR2 (germline): LNHDA, SQIVND (reference sequence). J lost 5 bases, V lost 5 bases, and 7 bases had no gene match. The CDR3 spans 14 residues. CDR3 protein: CASSVGQGRNEQYF. The CDR3 DNA is TGTGCCAGTAGTGTCGGACAGGGGAGAAACGAGCAGTACTTC.

V gene TRBV12-3 or TRBV12-4 combines with J gene TRBJ1-1; 8 bases line up with TRBD1. V dropped 6 bases and J dropped 7; count of bases not matched to a gene: 4. This CDR3 has 12 residues. Written as DNA, the CDR3 is TGTGCCAGCAGCTTCGGACAGGGTGAAGCTTTCTTT. The encoded protein is CASSFGQGEAFF.

The chain has TRBV5-1 and TRBJ1-1; D is uncertain. V lost 4 bases, J lost 5 bases, and 15 bases lay in between. Germline V lookup: CDR1 SGHRS, CDR2 YFSETQ. This CDR3 has 14 residues. This CDR3 is CASSHAHGLTEAFF. As DNA, the CDR3 is TGCGCCAGCAGCCATGCCCATGGTCTAACTGAAGCTTTCTTT. The full variable domain, in which reference TRBV5-1 and TRBJ1-1 provide the parts outside the CDR3, is KAGVTQTPRYLIKTRGQQVTLSCSPISGHRSVSWYQQTPGQGLQFLFEYFSETQRNKGNFPGRFSGRQFSNSRSEMNVSTLELGDSALYLCASSHAHGLTEAFFGQGTRLTVV.

The chain joins TRBV3-1 (or the pseudogene TRBV3-2) to TRBJ2-5; 13 bases map to TRBD2. J was trimmed by 1 base and V by 4 bases; bases with no gene match: 3. This CDR3 comprises 16 residues. Germline-derived CDR1 and CDR2 are LGHDT and YNNKEL (reference sequence). The CDR3, as DNA: TGTGCCAGCAGCCGAGGACTAGCGGGGGCCCAAGAGACCCAGTACTTC. This codes for CASSRGLAGAQETQYF.